The 18 T cell receptor beta chains listed next were all sequenced from one sample in a study of blood T cell repertoires in COVID-19. Assay used: immunoSEQ multiplex PCR; TCRdb lists only in-frame clones, some missing. Here the sample spans about 270,000 clones, approximately 91% being singletons. Sequencing was performed on PBMCs or T cells enriched from blood (not recorded which). These receptors were obtained from a woman aged 25-40 years who had recovered from COVID-19.

This chain connects TRBV5-1 to TRBJ1-1; D perhaps matches TRBD1 (6 bases). The CDR3 has 17 residues. CDR1 and CDR2 from the germline V gene are SGHRS and YFSETQ. V was pared by 5 bases and J by 1 base, with 21 bases between. The CDR3 bases are TGCGCCAGCAGATGGAACCAGCAGGGGCTAACGAACACTGAAGCTTTCTTT. It codes for CASRWNQQGLTNTEAFF.

V usage is TRBV5-1 and J usage is TRBJ2-4, with 9 bases fitting TRBD1. CDR1 and CDR2 (germline): SGHRS, YFSETQ. This CDR3 is built from 14 residues. V was pared by 0 bases and J by 8 bases, with 3 bases of the junction left unmatched. The DNA for the CDR3 is TGCGCCAGCAGCTTGGGGGGACAGGGCGACATTCAGTACTTC. Its protein product is CASSLGGQGDIQYF. The full variable domain, its missing parts supplied by reference TRBV5-1 and TRBJ2-4, is KAGVTQTPRYLIKTRGQQVTLSCSPISGHRSVSWYQQTPGQGLQFLFEYFSETQRNKGNFPGRFSGRQFSNSRSEMNVSTLELGDSALYLCASSLGGQGDIQYFGAGTRLSVL.

The CDR3 region has the DNA TGTGCCAGTAGTCCTGGACAGGGGGCGCCGGCCCTCAATCAGCCCCAGCATTTT. This codes for CASSPGQGAPALNQPQHF. The chain couples TRBV19 to TRBJ1-5; TRBD1 aligns across 11 bases. The V and J ends lost 5 bases and 3 bases, in that order; junction bases with no gene match: 12. There are 18 residues in the CDR3. CDR1 and CDR2 from the germline V gene are LNHDA and SQIVND (reference sequence).

The chain is built from TRBV7-2 and TRBJ1-2; 8 bases are shared with TRBD1. The V gene end was trimmed by 5 bases and the J gene end by 5 bases; junction bases not matched to a gene: 10. CDR1 is SGHTA, CDR2 FQGNSA, per germline. The CDR3 contains 15 residues. CDR3 residues: CASSPSGTGSYGYTF. CDR3 nucleotides: TGTGCCAGCAGCCCCTCCGGGACAGGTAGTTATGGCTACACCTTC.

This chain connects TRBV27 to TRBJ2-1; 7 nucleotides line up with TRBD2. Germline V gene data show CDR1 as MNHEY and CDR2 as SMNVEV (reference sequence). The CDR3 covers 15 residues. Trimming at V came to 5 bases and at J to 2 bases, leaving 6 bases not matched to a gene. The DNA for the CDR3 is TGTGCCAGCAGTCTCGGGGGAGGGACCTACAATGAGCAGTTCTTC. It encodes CASSLGGGTYNEQFF.

The V gene is TRBV5-1, the J gene TRBJ2-1; 8 bases are shared with TRBD2. V was clipped by 1 base and J by 9 bases; unmatched bases: 9. This CDR3 region has 15 residues. The germline V gene encodes CDR1 SGHRS and CDR2 YFSETQ. The CDR3 bases are TGCGCCAGCAGCTTGCCTCCGGGACTAGGAGGTGAGCAGTTCTTC. It translates to CASSLPPGLGGEQFF.

J is TRBJ2-7 and V is TRBV11-1; TRBD1 agrees at 9 bases. The CDR3 loop spans 14 amino acids. Germline CDR1 reads SGHAT; CDR2 reads FQDESV (reference sequence). With 3 bases clipped from V and 6 bases from J, the junction kept 6 bases outside the gene matches. The CDR3 nucleotides are TGTGCCAGCAGCTTCGGGACAGGGTATGGCGAGCAGTACTTC. This translates into CASSFGTGYGEQYF. The entire variable domain, with the rest obtained from reference TRBV11-1 and TRBJ2-7, is as follows: EAEVAQSPRYKITEKSQAVAFWCDPISGHATLYWYRQILGQGPELLVQFQDESVVDDSQLPKDRFSAERLKGVDSTLKIQPAELGDSAMYLCASSFGTGYGEQYFGPGTRLTVT.

The genes are TRBV4-1 and TRBJ2-7; D might be TRBD1 (5 bases). CDR1 MGHRA and CDR2 YSYEKL come from the germline V gene. V lost 0 bases and J lost 3, with 12 bases in between. The length of the CDR3 is 15 residues. The CDR3 loop is CASSQDLGADYEQYF. The CDR3 DNA reads as TGCGCCAGCAGCCAAGATTTAGGGGCTGACTACGAGCAGTACTTC.

The chain couples TRBV27 to TRBJ2-1; D is possibly TRBD1 (6 bases). The germline gives CDR1 MNHEY, CDR2 SMNVEV (reference sequence). The CDR3 totals 12 residues. V was shortened by 6 bases and J by 6 bases, with 9 bases between the two germline ends. CDR3 coding DNA: TGTGCCAGCAGCAGGGGTGTCAATGAGCAGTTCTTC. This gives the protein CASSRGVNEQFF.

The V call is TRBV27, the J call TRBJ2-7; TRBD1 might be the D (7 bases). Deletions cut 2 bases from V and 2 bases from J, with 10 bases between. The CDR3 sequence is 14 residues long. Per the germline V gene, CDR1 is MNHEY and CDR2 is SMNVEV (reference sequence). CDR3 sequence (DNA): TGTGCCAGCAGTTTAGGCAGGGGGGCCTACGAGCAGTACTTC. Protein product: CASSLGRGAYEQYF.

The V call is TRBV7-9, the J call TRBJ2-7, with a weak D call TRBD1 (5 bases). CDR1 SEHNR and CDR2 FQNEAQ come from the germline V gene (reference sequence). The V and J ends lost 3 bases and 1 base respectively, with 10 bases between them. This CDR3 region has 14 residues. Here the CDR3 DNA reads TGTGCCAGCAGCTTGCCGGACAATTCCTACGAGCAGTACTTC. Translating gives CASSLPDNSYEQYF. The full variable domain, its missing parts supplied by reference TRBV7-9 and TRBJ2-7, is DTGVSQNPRHKITKRGQNVTFRCDPISEHNRLYWYRQTLGQGPEFLTYFQNEAQLEKSRLLSDRFSAERPKGSFSTLEIQRTEQGDSAMYLCASSLPDNSYEQYFGPGTRLTVT.

V usage is TRBV2 and J usage is TRBJ1-3, with D possibly being TRBD1 (6 bases). V lost 4 bases and J 1 base, leaving 8 bases between the germline ends. The germline CDR1 and CDR2 sequences are SNHLY and FYNNEI. This CDR3 contains 14 residues. CDR3 sequence: CASSAGVSGNTIYF. DNA of the CDR3: TGTGCCAGCAGTGCAGGGGTTTCTGGAAACACCATATATTTT.

This chain joins TRBV2 and TRBJ2-1; D gene unclear. Germline CDR1 SNHLY, CDR2 FYNNEI. The length of the CDR3 is 11 residues. V lost 4 bases and J lost 8, with 6 bases in between. The CDR3 region has the DNA TGTGCCAGCAGTGCCCATTATGAGCAGTTCTTC. This translates into CASSAHYEQFF.

The chain couples TRBV5-1 to TRBJ1-2; 7 nucleotides align to TRBD1. The CDR3 totals 14 residues. Per germline, CDR1 SGHRS and CDR2 YFSETQ. V lost 2 bases to trimming and J lost 7 bases; unmatched junction nucleotides: 8. CDR3 amino acids: CASSFDRVRGGYTF. The CDR3 bases are TGCGCCAGCAGCTTCGACAGGGTGAGGGGTGGCTACACCTTC. The whole variable domain, remainder taken from reference TRBV5-1 and TRBJ1-2, is KAGVTQTPRYLIKTRGQQVTLSCSPISGHRSVSWYQQTPGQGLQFLFEYFSETQRNKGNFPGRFSGRQFSNSRSEMNVSTLELGDSALYLCASSFDRVRGGYTFGSGTRLTVV.

This clone appeared a single time. This rearrangement joins TRBV27 to TRBJ1-1, with D uncertain. V lost 5 bases and J lost 0, with 25 bases in between. Germline assignment: CDR1 MNHEY and CDR2 SMNVEV (reference sequence). CDR3 length equals 19 residues. The CDR3 loop reads CASSPYTTGGNGMNTEAFF. The CDR3 DNA sequence: TGTGCCAGCAGTCCCTATACTACTGGAGGTAATGGGATGAACACTGAAGCTTTCTTT.

There are many counts of this clone. CDR3 loop: CASSVAPSGYEQYF. DNA for the CDR3: TGTGCCAGCAGCGTAGCTCCTAGCGGTTACGAGCAGTACTTC. This chain uses TRBV9 with TRBJ2-7; 7 bases align to TRBD2. In germline, CDR1 is SGDLS, CDR2 YYNGEE. CDR3 length: 14 residues. J was trimmed by 4 bases and V by 0 bases; bases with no gene match: 4. Full variable domain (missing parts from reference TRBV9 and TRBJ2-7): DSGVTQTPKHLITATGQRVTLRCSPRSGDLSVYWYQQSLDQGLQFLIQYYNGEERAKGNILERFSAQQFPDLHSELNLSSLELGDSALYFCASSVAPSGYEQYFGPGTRLTVT.

V is TRBV28 and J is TRBJ2-7; D ambiguous. The germline gives CDR1 MDHEN, CDR2 SYDVKM. CDR3 size: 15 residues. Trimming pared 7 bases from V and 0 bases from J, leaving 16 bases between. CDR3 amino acids: CASNSPSPSSYEQYF. Written as DNA, the CDR3 is TGTGCCAGCAACTCGCCATCGCCTTCCTCCTACGAGCAGTACTTC.

The V gene is TRBV4-3, the J gene TRBJ1-2, with 8 bases matching TRBD1. Per germline, CDR1 LGHNA and CDR2 YSLEER. Trimming took 3 bases from V and 4 from J; bases not matched to a gene: 16. The CDR3 is made up of 18 amino acids. In nucleotides, the CDR3 is TGCGCCAGCAGCCACCGAGACAGGGGAACGTCCGACGGCTATGGCTACACCTTC. As protein: CASSHRDRGTSDGYGYTF.